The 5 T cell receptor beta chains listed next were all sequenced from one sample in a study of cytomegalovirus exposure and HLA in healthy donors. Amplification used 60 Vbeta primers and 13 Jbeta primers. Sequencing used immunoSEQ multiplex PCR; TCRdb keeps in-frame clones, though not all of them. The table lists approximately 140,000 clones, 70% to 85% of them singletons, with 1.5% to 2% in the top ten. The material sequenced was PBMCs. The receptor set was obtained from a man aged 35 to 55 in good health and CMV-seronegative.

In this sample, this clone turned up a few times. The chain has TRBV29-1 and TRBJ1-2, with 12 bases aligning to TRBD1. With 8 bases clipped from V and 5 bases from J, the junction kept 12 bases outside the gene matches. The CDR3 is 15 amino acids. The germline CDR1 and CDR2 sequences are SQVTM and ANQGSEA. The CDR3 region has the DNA TGCAGCACCCACCCGGGACAGGGGGCAAGATATGGCTACACCTTC. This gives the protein CSTHPGQGARYGYTF.

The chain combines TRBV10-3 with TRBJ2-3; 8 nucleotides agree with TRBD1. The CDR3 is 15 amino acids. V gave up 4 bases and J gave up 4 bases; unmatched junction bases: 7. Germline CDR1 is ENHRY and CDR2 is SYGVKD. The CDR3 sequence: CAISGGQAAPDTQYF. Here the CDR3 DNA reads TGTGCCATCAGTGGGGGACAGGCTGCCCCAGATACGCAGTATTTT.

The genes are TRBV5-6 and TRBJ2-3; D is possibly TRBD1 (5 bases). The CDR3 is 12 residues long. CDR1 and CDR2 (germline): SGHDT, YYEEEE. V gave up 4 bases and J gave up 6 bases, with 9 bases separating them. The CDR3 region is CASSIQVDTQYF. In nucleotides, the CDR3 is TGTGCCAGCAGCATACAGGTGGATACGCAGTATTTT.

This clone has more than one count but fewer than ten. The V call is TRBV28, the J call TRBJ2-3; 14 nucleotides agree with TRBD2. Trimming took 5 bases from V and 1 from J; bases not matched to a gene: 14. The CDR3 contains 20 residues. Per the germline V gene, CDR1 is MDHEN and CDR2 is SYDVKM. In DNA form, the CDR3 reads TGTGCCAGCAGTCCCCGGACTAGCGGGAGGTACGTCCGGGGCACAGATACGCAGTATTTT. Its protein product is CASSPRTSGRYVRGTDTQYF. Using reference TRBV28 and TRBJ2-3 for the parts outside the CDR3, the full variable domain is DVKVTQSSRYLVKRTGEKVFLECVQDMDHENMFWYRQDPGLGLRLIYFSYDVKMKEKGDIPEGYSVSREKKERFSLILESASTNQTSMYLCASSPRTSGRYVRGTDTQYFGPGTRLTVL.

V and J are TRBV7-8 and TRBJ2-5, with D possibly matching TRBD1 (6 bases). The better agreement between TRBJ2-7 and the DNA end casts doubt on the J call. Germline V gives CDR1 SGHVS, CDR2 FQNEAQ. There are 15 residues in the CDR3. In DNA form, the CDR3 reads TGTGCCAGCAGCCTCGGACAGACTCCCCCCTACGAGCAGTACTTC. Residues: CASSLGQTPPYEQYF.